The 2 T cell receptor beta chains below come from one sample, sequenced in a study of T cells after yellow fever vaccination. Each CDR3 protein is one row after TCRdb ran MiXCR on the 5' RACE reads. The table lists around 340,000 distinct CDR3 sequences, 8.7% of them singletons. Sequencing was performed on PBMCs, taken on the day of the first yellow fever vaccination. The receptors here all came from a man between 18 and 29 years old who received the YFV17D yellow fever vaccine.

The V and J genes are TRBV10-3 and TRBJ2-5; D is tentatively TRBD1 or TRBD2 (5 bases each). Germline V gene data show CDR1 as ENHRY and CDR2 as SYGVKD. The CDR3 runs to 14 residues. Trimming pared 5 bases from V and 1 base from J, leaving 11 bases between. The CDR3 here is CAISSGPTQETQYF. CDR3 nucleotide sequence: TGTGCCATCAGTTCGGGACCGACCCAAGAGACCCAGTACTTC.

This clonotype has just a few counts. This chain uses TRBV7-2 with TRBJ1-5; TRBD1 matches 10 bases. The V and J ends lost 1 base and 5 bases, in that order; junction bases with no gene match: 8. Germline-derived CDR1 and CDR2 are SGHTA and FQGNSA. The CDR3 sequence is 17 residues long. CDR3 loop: CASSLGGGTGADQPQHF. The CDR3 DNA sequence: TGTGCCAGCAGCTTAGGGGGGGGGACAGGGGCTGATCAGCCCCAGCATTTT.